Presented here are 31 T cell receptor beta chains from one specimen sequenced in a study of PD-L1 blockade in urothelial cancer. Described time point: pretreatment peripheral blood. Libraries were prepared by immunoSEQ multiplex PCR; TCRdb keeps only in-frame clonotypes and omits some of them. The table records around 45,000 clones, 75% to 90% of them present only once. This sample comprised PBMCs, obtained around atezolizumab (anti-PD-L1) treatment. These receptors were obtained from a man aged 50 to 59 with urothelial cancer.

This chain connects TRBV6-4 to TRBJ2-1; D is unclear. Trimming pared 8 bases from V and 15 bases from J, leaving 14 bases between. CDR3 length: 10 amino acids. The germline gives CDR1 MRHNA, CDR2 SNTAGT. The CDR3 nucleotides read TGTGCCAGCTATGTCAGGTTACCGTTCTTC. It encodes CASYVRLPFF.

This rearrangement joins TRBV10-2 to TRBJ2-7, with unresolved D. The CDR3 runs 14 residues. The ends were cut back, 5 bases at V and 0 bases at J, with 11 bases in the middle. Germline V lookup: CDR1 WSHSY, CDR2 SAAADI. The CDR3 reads CASSYSFSSYEQYF. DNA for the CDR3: TGCGCCAGCAGTTACAGCTTTTCCTCCTACGAGCAGTACTTC.

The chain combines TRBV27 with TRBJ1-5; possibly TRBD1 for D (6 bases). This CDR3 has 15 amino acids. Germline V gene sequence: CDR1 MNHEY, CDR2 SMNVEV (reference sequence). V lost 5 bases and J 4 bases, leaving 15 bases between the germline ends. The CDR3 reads CASSRVGAANQPQHF. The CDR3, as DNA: TGTGCCAGCAGTCGCGTGGGGGCAGCTAATCAGCCCCAGCATTTT.

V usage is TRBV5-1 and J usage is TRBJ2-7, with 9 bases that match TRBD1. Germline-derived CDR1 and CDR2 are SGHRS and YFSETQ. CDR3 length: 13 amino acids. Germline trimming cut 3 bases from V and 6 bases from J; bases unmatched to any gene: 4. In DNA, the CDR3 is TGCGCCAGCAGCTGGGGACAGGGATCCGAGCAGTACTTC. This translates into CASSWGQGSEQYF.

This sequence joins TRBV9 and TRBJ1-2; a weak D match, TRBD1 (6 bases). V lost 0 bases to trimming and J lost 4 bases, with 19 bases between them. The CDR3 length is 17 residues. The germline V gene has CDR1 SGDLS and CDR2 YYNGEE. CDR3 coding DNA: TGTGCCAGCAGCGTAGCTATGGGGGCCGGGCCCGGCTATGGCTACACCTTC. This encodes CASSVAMGAGPGYGYTF. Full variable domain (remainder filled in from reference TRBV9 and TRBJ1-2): DSGVTQTPKHLITATGQRVTLRCSPRSGDLSVYWYQQSLDQGLQFLIQYYNGEERAKGNILERFSAQQFPDLHSELNLSSLELGDSALYFCASSVAMGAGPGYGYTFGSGTRLTVV.

The CDR3 nucleotides are TGTGCCAGCAGTCTTAGCGGGGGGATCTACAATGAGCAGTTCTTC. This gives the protein CASSLSGGIYNEQFF. V and J are TRBV6-5 and TRBJ2-1; TRBD2 aligns across 10 bases. Trimming took 5 bases from V and 3 from J; bases not matched to a gene: 4. The CDR3 contains 15 residues. From germline, CDR1 is MNHEY and CDR2 SVGAGI.

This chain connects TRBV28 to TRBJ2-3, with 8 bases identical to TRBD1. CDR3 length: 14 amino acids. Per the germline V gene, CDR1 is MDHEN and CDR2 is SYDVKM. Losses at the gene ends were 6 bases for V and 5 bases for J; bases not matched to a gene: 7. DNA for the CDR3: TGTGCCAGCAGGCGACAGGGGCCCGGAGATACGCAGTATTTT. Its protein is CASRRQGPGDTQYF. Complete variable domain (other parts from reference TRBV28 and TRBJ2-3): DVKVTQSSRYLVKRTGEKVFLECVQDMDHENMFWYRQDPGLGLRLIYFSYDVKMKEKGDIPEGYSVSREKKERFSLILESASTNQTSMYLCASRRQGPGDTQYFGPGTRLTVL.

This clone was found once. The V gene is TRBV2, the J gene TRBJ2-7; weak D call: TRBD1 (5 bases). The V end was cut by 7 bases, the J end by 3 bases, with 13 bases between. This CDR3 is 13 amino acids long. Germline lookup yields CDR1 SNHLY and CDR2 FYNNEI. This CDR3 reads CASKDSHFYEQYF. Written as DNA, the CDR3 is TGTGCCAGCAAAGACAGTCACTTCTACGAGCAGTACTTC.

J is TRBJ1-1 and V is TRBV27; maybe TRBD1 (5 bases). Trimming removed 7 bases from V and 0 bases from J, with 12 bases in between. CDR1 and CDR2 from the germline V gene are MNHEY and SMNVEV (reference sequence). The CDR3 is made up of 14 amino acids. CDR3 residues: CASIKDRLNTEAFF. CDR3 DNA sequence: TGTGCCAGCATTAAAGACAGATTGAACACTGAAGCTTTCTTT.

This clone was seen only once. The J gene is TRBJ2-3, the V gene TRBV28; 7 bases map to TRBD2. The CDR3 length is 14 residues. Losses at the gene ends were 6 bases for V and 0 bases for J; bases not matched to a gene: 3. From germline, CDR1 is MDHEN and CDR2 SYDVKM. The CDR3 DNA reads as TGTGCCAGCAGCTGGGGGGGTAGCACAGATACGCAGTATTTT. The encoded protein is CASSWGGSTDTQYF.

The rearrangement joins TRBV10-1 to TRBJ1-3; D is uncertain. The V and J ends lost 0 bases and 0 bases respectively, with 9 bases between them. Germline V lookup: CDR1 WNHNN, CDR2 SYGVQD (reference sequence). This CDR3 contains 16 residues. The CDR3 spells CASSESKRTSGNTIYF. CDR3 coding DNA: TGCGCCAGCAGTGAGTCGAAGAGAACCTCTGGAAACACCATATATTTT.

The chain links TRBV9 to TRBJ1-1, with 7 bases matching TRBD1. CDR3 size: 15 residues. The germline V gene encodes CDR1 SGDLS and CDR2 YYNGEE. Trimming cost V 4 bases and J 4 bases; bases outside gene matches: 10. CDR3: CASSREPTGPTEAFF. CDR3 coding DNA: TGTGCCAGCAGCAGAGAACCGACAGGGCCCACTGAAGCTTTCTTT. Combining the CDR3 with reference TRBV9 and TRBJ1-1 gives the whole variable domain DSGVTQTPKHLITATGQRVTLRCSPRSGDLSVYWYQQSLDQGLQFLIQYYNGEERAKGNILERFSAQQFPDLHSELNLSSLELGDSALYFCASSREPTGPTEAFFGQGTRLTVV.

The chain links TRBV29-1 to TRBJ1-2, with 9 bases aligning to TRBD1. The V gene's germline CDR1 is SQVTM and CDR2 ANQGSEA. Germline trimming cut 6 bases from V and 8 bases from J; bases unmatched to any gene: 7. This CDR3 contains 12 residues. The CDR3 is CSVGGQGDGYTF. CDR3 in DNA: TGCAGCGTGGGGGGACAGGGTGACGGCTACACCTTC.

The CDR3 loop is CASSLPAGGPNEQYF. The CDR3 nucleotides are TGTGCCAGCAGTTTACCAGCGGGAGGGCCAAACGAGCAGTACTTC. The rearrangement joins TRBV28 to TRBJ2-7, with 10 positions matching TRBD2. The germline V gene has CDR1 MDHEN and CDR2 SYDVKM. The CDR3 is 15 amino acids. V shed 2 bases, J shed 5 bases, and the junction held 6 bases outside the gene matches.

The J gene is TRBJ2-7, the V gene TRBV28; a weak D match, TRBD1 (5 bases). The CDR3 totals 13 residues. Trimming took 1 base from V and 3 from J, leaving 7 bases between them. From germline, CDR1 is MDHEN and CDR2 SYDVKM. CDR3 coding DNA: TGTGCCAGCAGTTTATCAGGGCGCTACGAGCAGTACGTC. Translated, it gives CASSLSGRYEQYV.

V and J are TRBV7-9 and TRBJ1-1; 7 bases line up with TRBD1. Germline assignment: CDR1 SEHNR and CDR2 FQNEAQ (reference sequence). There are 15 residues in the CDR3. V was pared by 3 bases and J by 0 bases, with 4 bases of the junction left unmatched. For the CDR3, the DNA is TGTGCCAGCAGCTTGGGGGACAGAATGAACACTGAAGCTTTCTTT. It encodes CASSLGDRMNTEAFF.

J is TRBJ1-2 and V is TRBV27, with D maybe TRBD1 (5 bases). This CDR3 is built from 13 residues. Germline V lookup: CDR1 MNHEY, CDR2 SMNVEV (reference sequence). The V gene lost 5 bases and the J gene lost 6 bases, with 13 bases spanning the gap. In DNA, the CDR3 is TGTGCCAGCAGTAGCTCACAGGTGGATGGCTACACCTTC. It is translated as CASSSSQVDGYTF.

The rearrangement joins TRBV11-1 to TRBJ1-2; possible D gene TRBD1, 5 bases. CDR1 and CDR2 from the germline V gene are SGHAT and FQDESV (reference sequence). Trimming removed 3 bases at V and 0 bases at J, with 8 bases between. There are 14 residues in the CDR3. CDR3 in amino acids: CASSFDRTNYGYTF. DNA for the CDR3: TGTGCCAGCAGCTTCGACAGAACTAACTATGGCTACACCTTC. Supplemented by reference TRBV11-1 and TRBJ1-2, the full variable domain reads EAEVAQSPRYKITEKSQAVAFWCDPISGHATLYWYRQILGQGPELLVQFQDESVVDDSQLPKDRFSAERLKGVDSTLKIQPAELGDSAMYLCASSFDRTNYGYTFGSGTRLTVV.

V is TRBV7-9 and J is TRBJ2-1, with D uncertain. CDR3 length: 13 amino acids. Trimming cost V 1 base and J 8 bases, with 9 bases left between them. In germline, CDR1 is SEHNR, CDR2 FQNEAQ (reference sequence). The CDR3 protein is CASSLVSDDEQFF. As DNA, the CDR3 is TGTGCCAGCAGCTTAGTGAGCGACGATGAGCAGTTCTTC. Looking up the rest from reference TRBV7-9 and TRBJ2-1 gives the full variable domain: DTGVSQNPRHKITKRGQNVTFRCDPISEHNRLYWYRQTLGQGPEFLTYFQNEAQLEKSRLLSDRFSAERPKGSFSTLEIQRTEQGDSAMYLCASSLVSDDEQFFGPGTRLTVL.

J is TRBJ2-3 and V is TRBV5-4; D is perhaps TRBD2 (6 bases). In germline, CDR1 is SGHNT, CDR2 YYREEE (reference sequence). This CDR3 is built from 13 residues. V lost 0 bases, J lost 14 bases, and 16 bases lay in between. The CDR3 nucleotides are TGTGCCAGCAGCTTGGCCTGGCGGGGTAATCGGTATTTT. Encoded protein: CASSLAWRGNRYF.

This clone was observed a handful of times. The CDR3 coding sequence is TGTGCCAGCAGCCTAAAGGGGACTAGCGGGAGGAATGAGACCCAGTACTTC. Translating gives CASSLKGTSGRNETQYF. The gene calls are TRBV5-4 and TRBJ2-5, with 15 bases matching TRBD2. Germline V gene data show CDR1 as SGHNT and CDR2 as YYREEE (reference sequence). The CDR3 has 17 amino acids. Trimming at V came to 4 bases and at J to 5 bases, leaving 9 bases not matched to a gene.

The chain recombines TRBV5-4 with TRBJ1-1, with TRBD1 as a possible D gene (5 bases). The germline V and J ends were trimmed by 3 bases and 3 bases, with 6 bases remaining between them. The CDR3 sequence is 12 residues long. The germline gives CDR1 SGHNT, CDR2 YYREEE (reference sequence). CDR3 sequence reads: CASSWGDTEAFF. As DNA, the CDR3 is TGTGCCAGCAGCTGGGGCGACACTGAAGCTTTCTTT.

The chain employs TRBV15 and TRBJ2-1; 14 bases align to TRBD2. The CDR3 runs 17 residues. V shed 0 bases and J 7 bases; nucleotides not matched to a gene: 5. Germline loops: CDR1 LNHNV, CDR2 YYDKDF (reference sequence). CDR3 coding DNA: TGTGCCACCAGCAGAGATCTGGGACTAGCGGGAGTGAATGAGCAGTTCTTC. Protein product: CATSRDLGLAGVNEQFF.

The CDR3: CASSQVLSGLNPGELFF. CDR3 nucleotide sequence: TGCGCCAGCAGCCAAGTGCTGTCTGGGCTTAACCCCGGGGAGCTGTTTTTT. The chain links TRBV4-1 to TRBJ2-2; D remains unclear. Per the germline V gene, CDR1 is MGHRA and CDR2 is YSYEKL. Trimming took off 1 base at V and 6 bases at J, with 18 bases between the two ends. The CDR3 consists of 17 residues.

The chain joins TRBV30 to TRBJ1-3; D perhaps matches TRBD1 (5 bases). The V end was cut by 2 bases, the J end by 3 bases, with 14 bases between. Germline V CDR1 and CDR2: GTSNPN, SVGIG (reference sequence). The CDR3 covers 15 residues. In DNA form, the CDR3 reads TGTGCCTGGAGTCTTCAGGGTAGTAGTGGAAACACCATATATTTT. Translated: CAWSLQGSSGNTIYF.

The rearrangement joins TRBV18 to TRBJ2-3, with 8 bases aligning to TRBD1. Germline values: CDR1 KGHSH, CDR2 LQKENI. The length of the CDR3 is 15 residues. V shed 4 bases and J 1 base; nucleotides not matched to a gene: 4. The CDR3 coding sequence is TGTGCCAGCTCACTGCTGGGACAGGGCACAGATACGCAGTATTTT. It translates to CASSLLGQGTDTQYF. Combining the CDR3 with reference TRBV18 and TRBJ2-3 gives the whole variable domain NAGVMQNPRHLVRRRGQEARLRCSPMKGHSHVYWYRQLPEEGLKFMVYLQKENIIDESGMPKERFSAEFPKEGPSILRIQQVVRGDSAAYFCASSLLGQGTDTQYFGPGTRLTVL.

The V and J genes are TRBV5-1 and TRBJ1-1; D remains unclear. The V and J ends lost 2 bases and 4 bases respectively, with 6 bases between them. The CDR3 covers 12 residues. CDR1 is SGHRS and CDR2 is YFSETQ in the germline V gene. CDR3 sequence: CASSFASTEAFF. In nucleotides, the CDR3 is TGCGCCAGCAGCTTTGCCAGCACTGAAGCTTTCTTT. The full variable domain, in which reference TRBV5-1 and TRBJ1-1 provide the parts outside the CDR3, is KAGVTQTPRYLIKTRGQQVTLSCSPISGHRSVSWYQQTPGQGLQFLFEYFSETQRNKGNFPGRFSGRQFSNSRSEMNVSTLELGDSALYLCASSFASTEAFFGQGTRLTVV.

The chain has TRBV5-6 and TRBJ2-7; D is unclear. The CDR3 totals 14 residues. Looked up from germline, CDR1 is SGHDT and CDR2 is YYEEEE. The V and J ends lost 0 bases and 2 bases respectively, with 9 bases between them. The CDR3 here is CASSLEARPYEQYV. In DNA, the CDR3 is TGTGCCAGCAGCTTGGAAGCCAGGCCCTACGAGCAGTACGTC.

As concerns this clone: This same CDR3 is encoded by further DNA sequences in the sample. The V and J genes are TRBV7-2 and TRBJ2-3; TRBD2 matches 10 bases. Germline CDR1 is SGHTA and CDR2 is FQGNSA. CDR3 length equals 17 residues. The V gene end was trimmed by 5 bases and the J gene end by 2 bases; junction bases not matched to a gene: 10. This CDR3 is CASSLRLAGGITDTQYF. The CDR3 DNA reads TGTGCCAGCAGCCTCCGATTAGCGGGAGGAATCACAGATACGCAGTATTTT.

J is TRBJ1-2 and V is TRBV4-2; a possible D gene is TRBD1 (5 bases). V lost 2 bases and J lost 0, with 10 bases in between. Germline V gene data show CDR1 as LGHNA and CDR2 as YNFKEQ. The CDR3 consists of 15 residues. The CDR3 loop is CASSQLGGTNYGYTF. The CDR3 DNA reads TGTGCCAGCAGCCAACTGGGGGGAACTAACTATGGCTACACCTTC.

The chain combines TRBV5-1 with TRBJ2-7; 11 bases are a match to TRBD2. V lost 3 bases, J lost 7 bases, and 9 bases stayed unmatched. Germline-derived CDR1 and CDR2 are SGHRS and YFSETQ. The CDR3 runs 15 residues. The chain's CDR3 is CASSSGTSGSWEQYF. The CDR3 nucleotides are TGCGCCAGCAGCTCTGGGACTAGCGGATCTTGGGAGCAGTACTTC.